Listed below are T cell receptor beta chains from one sample, sequenced in a study of spatial heterogeneity in lung cancer. One entry per CDR3 protein, called by TCRdb with MiXCR from the 5' RACE reads. The sample carries about 2,300 distinct CDR3 sequences, more than 15% recorded once. Sequenced here: lung tumor tissue, sampled at surgery. These receptors originate from a male donor with early-stage non-small cell lung cancer. CDR3s include the opening cysteine and the closing phenylalanine or tryptophan. The D gene is left open where the match is weak. Where a row states a size, it is once, few, many or the class of an expanded clone; other rows omit it.

v_call,j_call,clone_size,d_call,cdr3_nt,cdr3_aa
TRBV30,TRBJ2-3,many,TRBD1,TGTGCCTGGAACGGGGCAGGGGGAAGCACAGATACGCAGTATTTT,CAWNGAGGSTDTQYF
TRBV30,TRBJ2-4,few,-,TGTGCCTGGAGTGTAGGAGTATTAGACAAAAACATTCAGTACTTC,CAWSVGVLDKNIQYF
TRBV4-1,TRBJ2-1,large,TRBD1,TGCGCCAGCAGCCAACCCAGGACAGGGAGGAATGAGCAGTTCTTC,CASSQPRTGRNEQFF
TRBV6-6,TRBJ1-5,medium-sized,-,TGTGCCAGCAGTAACCGCAGGGTTAGCGGCAATCAGCCCCAGCATTTT,CASSNRRVSGNQPQHF
TRBV5-1,TRBJ1-1,medium-sized,-,TGCGCCAGCAGCTTGGCAGCCCTGGCGAACACTGAAGCTTTCTTT,CASSLAALANTEAFF
TRBV5-5,TRBJ1-1,many,-,TGTGCCAGCAGCTTGGGTACAGCTCGGATGAACACTGAAGCTTTCTTT,CASSLGTARMNTEAFF
TRBV18,TRBJ2-7,-,-,TGTGCCAGCTCACCACCCGGGGGTACCTACGAGCAGTACTTC,CASSPPGGTYEQYF
TRBV5-1,TRBJ2-3,many,TRBD1,TGCGCCAGCAGCTCACTGGCCGGGACAGGGGGCGCAGGAGATACGCAGTATTTT,CASSSLAGTGGAGDTQYF
TRBV10-1,TRBJ2-2,medium-sized,TRBD1,TGCGCCAGCGGACAGGACGGCACCGGGGAGCTGTTTTTT,CASGQDGTGELFF
TRBV5-1,TRBJ1-5,medium-sized,-,TGCGCCAGCAGCTTGGCCGGACAGACCAATCAGCCCCAGCATTTT,CASSLAGQTNQPQHF
TRBV6-6,TRBJ1-1,large,-,TGTGCCAGTTTTAGGGGGGCTGTGAACACTGAAGCTTTCTTT,CASFRGAVNTEAFF
TRBV7-6,TRBJ2-3,large,TRBD2,TGTGCCAGCAGCCCCCGGGAGAGCGGGAGTTGGGCAGATACGCAGTATTTT,CASSPRESGSWADTQYF
TRBV6-2/TRBV6-3,TRBJ2-1,large,-,TGTGCCAGCAGCAACCCTAGCGTCCATGAGCAGTTCTTC,CASSNPSVHEQFF
TRBV28,TRBJ2-3,-,-,TGTGCCAGCAGGGCAGATACGCAGTATTTT,CASRADTQYF
TRBV20-1,TRBJ1-2,-,-,TGCAGTGCTATTCCCGAAGGAGTCTATGGCTACACCTTC,CSAIPEGVYGYTF
TRBV30,TRBJ1-1,medium-sized,-,TGTGCCTGGAGTGCCCGGGGGCAGTACTTACAAATGAACACTGAAGCTTTCTTT,CAWSARGQYLQMNTEAFF
TRBV29-1,TRBJ1-1,medium-sized,-,TGCAGCGTTACCAGAGACAACACTGAAGCTTTCTTT,CSVTRDNTEAFF
TRBV3-1,TRBJ2-7,-,TRBD2,TGTGCCAGCAGCCAAGGGACTAGCGTTTACGAGCAGTACTTC,CASSQGTSVYEQYF
TRBV21-1,TRBJ2-5,-,-,TGTGCCAGCAGCATAGGGTACCAAGAGACCCAGTACTTC,CASSIGYQETQYF
TRBV2,TRBJ2-7,many,-,TGTGCCAGCAGTACGGACTCCTACGAGCAGTACTTC,CASSTDSYEQYF
TRBV27,TRBJ1-1,medium-sized,TRBD1,TGTGCCAGCAGACAGGGGCTATCAAACACTGAAGCTTTCTTT,CASRQGLSNTEAFF
TRBV7-9,TRBJ1-1,medium-sized,-,TGTGCCAGCATTCGGGACCGTAAGAACACTGAAGCTTTCTTT,CASIRDRKNTEAFF
TRBV2,TRBJ1-6,medium-sized,-,TGTGCCAGTGTCGGGGGGACCCACAATTCACCCCTCCACTTT,CASVGGTHNSPLHF
TRBV28,TRBJ2-1,medium-sized,-,TGTGCCAGCAGCCGGAAGTGGGCGGGTGAGCAGTTCTTC,CASSRKWAGEQFF
TRBV12-3/TRBV12-4,TRBJ1-4,medium-sized,-,TGTGCCAGCAGTTTACGGGGGTTTGGTGAAAAACTGTTTTTT,CASSLRGFGEKLFF
TRBV7-2,TRBJ2-1,medium-sized,-,TGTGCCAGCAGCCCCGGAATTTTCGGGGGCCTTAGGCATGAGCAGTTCTTC,CASSPGIFGGLRHEQFF
TRBV14,TRBJ2-5,medium-sized,TRBD2,TGTGCCAGCAGCCAAGCCCGGACTAGCGGGATGCAAGAGACCCAGTACTTC,CASSQARTSGMQETQYF
TRBV9,TRBJ1-1,medium-sized,-,TGTGCCAGCAGCGTAGACACGAACACTGAAGCTTTCTTT,CASSVDTNTEAFF
TRBV7-9,TRBJ2-1,medium-sized,TRBD1,TGTGCCAGCAAGGATAACCAAGGACAGGGTAGCTACAATGAGCAGTTCTTC,CASKDNQGQGSYNEQFF
TRBV25-1,TRBJ1-1,medium-sized,-,TGTGCCAGCAGTGAAGTCGGGACACAGAACACTGAAGCTTTCTTT,CASSEVGTQNTEAFF
TRBV28,TRBJ2-7,large,-,TGTGCCAGCAGTTTGAGAACCGCCGCCTACGAGCAGTACTTC,CASSLRTAAYEQYF
TRBV27,TRBJ2-5,many,-,TGTGCCAGCAGTTTATTCTCTGGGCGGGAGACCCAGTACTTC,CASSLFSGRETQYF
TRBV6-2/TRBV6-3,TRBJ2-6,medium-sized,TRBD1,TGTGCCAGCAGTCCACAGGGGACCTCGTTCAAGGGGGCTTTC,CASSPQGTSFKGAF